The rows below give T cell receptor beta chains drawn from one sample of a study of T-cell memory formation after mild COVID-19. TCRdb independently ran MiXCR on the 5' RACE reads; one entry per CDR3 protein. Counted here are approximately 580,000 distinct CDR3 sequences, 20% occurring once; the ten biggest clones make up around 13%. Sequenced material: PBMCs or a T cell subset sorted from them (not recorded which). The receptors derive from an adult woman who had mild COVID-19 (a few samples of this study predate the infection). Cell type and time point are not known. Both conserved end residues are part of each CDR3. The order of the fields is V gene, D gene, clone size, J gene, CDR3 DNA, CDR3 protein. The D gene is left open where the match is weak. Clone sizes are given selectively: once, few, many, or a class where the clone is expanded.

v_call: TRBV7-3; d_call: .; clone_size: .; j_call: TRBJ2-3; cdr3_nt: TGTGCCAGCAGCTTAACGGGGGGCGGCGCAGATACGCAGTATTTT; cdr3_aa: CASSLTGGGADTQYF
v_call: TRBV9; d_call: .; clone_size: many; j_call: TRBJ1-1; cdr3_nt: TGTGCCAGCAGCGGGGGGGGCGCAAACACTGAAGCTTTCTTT; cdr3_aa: CASSGGGANTEAFF
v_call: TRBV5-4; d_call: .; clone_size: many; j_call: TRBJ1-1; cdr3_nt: TGTGCCAGCAGCTCCAGGGGGAACACTGAAGCTTTCTTT; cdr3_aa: CASSSRGNTEAFF
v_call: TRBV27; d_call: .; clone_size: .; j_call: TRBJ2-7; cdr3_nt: TGTGCCAGCAGTTTCTTGGCGCAATTCTCCTACGAGCAGTACTTC; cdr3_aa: CASSFLAQFSYEQYF
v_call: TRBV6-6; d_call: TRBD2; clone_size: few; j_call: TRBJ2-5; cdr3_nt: TGTGCCAGCAGTCAACCTAGCGGGGGGGAGACCCAGTACTTC; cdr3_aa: CASSQPSGGETQYF
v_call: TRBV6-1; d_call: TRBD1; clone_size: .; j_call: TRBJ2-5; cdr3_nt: TGTGCCAGCAGTGCCTCCGGGACAGGGCGGAAGCCCCAGTACTTC; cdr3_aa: CASSASGTGRKPQYF
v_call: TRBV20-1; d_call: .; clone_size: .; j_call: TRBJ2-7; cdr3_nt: TGCAGTGCTAGAGTAGCGGCGGGATCCCCCCTAGAGCAGTACTTC; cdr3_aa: CSARVAAGSPLEQYF
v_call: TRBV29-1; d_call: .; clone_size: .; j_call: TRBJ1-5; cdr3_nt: TGCAGCGTGGTGGGTGGCAGCAATCAGCCCCAGCATTTT; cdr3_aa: CSVVGGSNQPQHF
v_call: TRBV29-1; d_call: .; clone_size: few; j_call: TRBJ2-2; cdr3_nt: TGCAGCGTTGAACGGCCCGGTGGAACCGGGGAGCTGTTTTTT; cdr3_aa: CSVERPGGTGELFF
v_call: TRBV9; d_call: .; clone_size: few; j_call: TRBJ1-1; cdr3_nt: TGTGCCAGCAGCGTAGCCGGGGTTCCTGGGATGAACACTGAAGCTTTCTTT; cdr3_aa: CASSVAGVPGMNTEAFF
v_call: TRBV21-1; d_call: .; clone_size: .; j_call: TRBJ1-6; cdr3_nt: TGTGCCAGCAGTCCCCGGGACAGAAATTCACCCCTCCACTTT; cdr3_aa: CASSPRDRNSPLHF